This T cell receptor beta chain comes out of a study of blood T cell repertoires in COVID-19. On the study more broadly: Acute-phase and convalescent COVID-19 samples originated in the United States, Italy and Spain. From T cells, B-cell-depleted T cells, or PBMCs came the material, which was cDNA or gDNA.

The V segment lost 4 bases and the J segment 10 bases; nucleotides outside the gene matches: 11. This CDR3 has 15 amino acids. CDR1 and CDR2 from the germline V gene are SGHDT and YYEEEE. The authors' processing: Quantification of nucleated cells was approximated via reference gene primer amplification. Data came from immunoSEQ multiplex PCR; TCRdb stores just in-frame clones and leaves some out. V, J and clone size are taken as reported in that table, and D and trimming were inferred from the DNA itself. The sample lists over 70,000 clones, approximately 86% occurring once. The sequence was collected from a human donor in a cohort sampled during active COVID-19. The specimen was peripheral blood. The chain combines TRBV5-6 with TRBJ2-7, with TRBD2 matching 13 bases. CDR3 nucleotides: TGTGCCAGCAGCGAGGGACTAGCGGGACAGTCTGGTCAGTACTTC. Its protein is CASSEGLAGQSGQYF.